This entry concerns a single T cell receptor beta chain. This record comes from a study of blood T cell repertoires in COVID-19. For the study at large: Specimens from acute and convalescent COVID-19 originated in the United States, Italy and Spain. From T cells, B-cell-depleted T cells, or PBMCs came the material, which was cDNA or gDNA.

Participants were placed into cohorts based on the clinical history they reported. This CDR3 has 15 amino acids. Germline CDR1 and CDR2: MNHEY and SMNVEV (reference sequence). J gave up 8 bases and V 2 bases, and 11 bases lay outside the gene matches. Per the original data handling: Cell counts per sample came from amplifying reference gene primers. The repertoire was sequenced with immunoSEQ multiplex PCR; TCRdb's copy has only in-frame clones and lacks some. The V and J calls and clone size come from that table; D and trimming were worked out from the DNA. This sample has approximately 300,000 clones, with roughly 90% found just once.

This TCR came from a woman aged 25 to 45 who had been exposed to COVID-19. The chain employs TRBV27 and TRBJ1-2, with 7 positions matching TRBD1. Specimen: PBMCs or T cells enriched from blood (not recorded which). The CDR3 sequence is CASSLDGSLQGGYTF. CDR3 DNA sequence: TGTGCCAGCAGTTTAGACGGATCCCTACAGGGGGGCTACACCTTC.